Here is one TCR beta chain with its context. The specificity of this receptor is unknown. No qualities accompany the bases; no much larger clone lies one base away. The data belong to a study of post-analysis software for immune sequencing data (dated by TCRdb to between 2014 and 2017). Background for the entire study: Disease courses on record covered relapsing-remitting, secondary progressive and progressive-relapsing multiple sclerosis, though some patients had no subtype annotation. The multiple sclerosis patient repertoires were compared with some twelve previously published healthy control repertoires from donors aged roughly 6 to 27 years. A subset of samples was prepared in parallel using single-end sample barcoding, then pooled and co-amplified after Illumina adapter ligation. Overall study results and their limits: When samples were clustered directly using the F measure, samples prepared in the same batch co-clustered strongly, which prompted a batch-effect correction. The control group was slightly older than the multiple sclerosis patient group. Significantly lower normalized Chao1 diversity was found in multiple sclerosis patients than in controls, suggesting substantial peripheral T-cell clonal expansion. Significantly higher frequencies in patients than in controls were found for about five TRBV segments, including TRBV5-6, TRBV5-1 and TRBV20-1.

The germline V gene specifies SQVTM as CDR1 and ANQGSEA as CDR2. Measured from the cysteine to the phenylalanine, the CDR3 is 15 residues long. Only CDR3 DNA remains: 45 bases, in frame from the first base. Germline trimming amounts to 6 bases on V and 5 bases on J, with 15 as the count of junction bases outside the gene matches. Library preparation employed PCR. The run used an Illumina HiSeq 2500. To reduce PCR and sequencing biases, unique molecular identifiers were built into the TCR beta cDNA libraries. Per 1 to 10 million input T cells, roughly 500,000 cDNA molecules were obtained, such that each molecule approximated one T cell. Patient libraries were prepared and sequenced with the same protocol used for the earlier healthy control dataset. Within a given batch, samples were prepared together, multiplexed and sequenced on the same HiSeq lane. On the authors' methods: MIGEC was used to process the raw barcoded reads, and molecular identifier groups with only a single read were discarded before consensus assembly and CDR3 extraction. VDJtools was used for post-analysis of the clonotype tables, with diversity normalized by down-sampling every dataset to the smallest sample size. Repertoire overlap clustering matched CDR3 amino acid but not nucleotide sequences to correct batch-related cross-sample contamination. The public reads were reanalyzed by TCRdb: fastp trimming at Q25, MiXCR alignment, in-frame beta chains only. When rows share a CDR3 protein, they turn into one entry using the most common DNA and genes. The authors' filters were not applied to this entry. In all, the sample holds hundreds of thousands of distinct CDR3 sequences, and about 60% of those were seen once. The ten largest account for 11% of the sample.

TCR beta repertoires were profiled from peripheral blood of 10 to 15 young patients with multiple sclerosis to demonstrate the VDJtools post-analysis software. Multiple sclerosis patients were children and adolescents aged about 6 to 17 years. The receptor was derived from a girl aged 2 to 9 with multiple sclerosis. The sequenced sample was blood. The receptor chain draws on TRBV29-1 and TRBJ2-7; 8 junctional bases match TRBD2. The CDR3 protein sequence reads: CSVAGGFAGGNEQYF. The nucleotide sequence reads TGCAGCGTGGCGGGGGGATTCGCTGGCGGGAACGAGCAGTACTTC.